This is a list of T cell receptor beta chains from one sample in a study of vaccination effects on CD4 cells after COVID-19. Libraries were prepared by immunoSEQ multiplex PCR; TCRdb keeps only in-frame clonotypes and omits some of them. The sample records 80,000 to 95,000 clones, roughly 80% being singletons. These receptors lack a known antigen. Sequenced material: CD4+ T cells from PBMCs cultured with HCoV-OC43 spike peptides, taken after COVID-19 vaccination. These receptors originate from a human donor who received a COVID-19 vaccine. CDR3s include the opening cysteine and the closing phenylalanine or tryptophan. D genes are given only for firm matches. Some rows mark clone size as missing; the rest say once, few, many or name a class of expanded clone.

cdr3_nt cdr3_aa j_call clone_size v_call d_call
TGCAGCGTCCGCCCTCAGGGGATCGGCTATGGCTACACCTTC CSVRPQGIGYGYTF TRBJ1-2 NA TRBV29-1 NA
TGTGCTAGTGGCCTCGCAACGACAGGGGAACTAGAAAAACTGTTTTTT CASGLATTGELEKLFF TRBJ1-4 NA TRBV12-5 TRBD1
TGTGCCAGCCAGACAGGGTGGGCCACTGAAGCTTTCTTT CASQTGWATEAFF TRBJ1-1 NA TRBV12-3/TRBV12-4 TRBD1
TGTGCCACCTCGACGGGGCTTAATGAAAAACTGTTTTTT CATSTGLNEKLFF TRBJ1-4 NA TRBV18 NA
TGTGCCAGCAGCTTAACGTCGTTAGATACGCAGTATTTT CASSLTSLDTQYF TRBJ2-3 once TRBV7-3 NA
TGTGCCAGCAGCTTAAGGTCAGGGGGTGTCGATGAGCAGTTCTTC CASSLRSGGVDEQFF TRBJ2-1 NA TRBV11-2 TRBD1
TGTGCCAGCAGTCCCTCCCGAGGGGGGGCCACAGATACGCAGTATTTT CASSPSRGGATDTQYF TRBJ2-3 once TRBV27 NA
TGTGCCAGCAGTGAAGTTCAGTATGGCTACACCTTC CASSEVQYGYTF TRBJ1-2 few TRBV6-1 NA
TGCAGCGTTGAAGACCCTCGGGAGCCGGAAAAACTGTTTTTT CSVEDPREPEKLFF TRBJ1-4 NA TRBV29-1 NA
TGCAGCGTTGGCGCCGGCGGGGAGGACTATGGCTACACCTTC CSVGAGGEDYGYTF TRBJ1-2 NA TRBV29-1 NA
TGTGCCAGCAGTTCCCCGGGACAGGGGGTCGAGACCCAGTACTTC CASSSPGQGVETQYF TRBJ2-5 NA TRBV28 TRBD1
TGTGCCAGCAGCCGGGGACTAGCGGAAGATACGCAGTATTTT CASSRGLAEDTQYF TRBJ2-3 NA TRBV3-1/TRBV3-2 TRBD2
TGTGCCAGTAGTTTAACGGGGGGGCTGGCAGATACGCAGTATTTT CASSLTGGLADTQYF TRBJ2-3 NA TRBV19 TRBD2
TGTGCCAGCAGCTTGGGACAGTATAGCAATCAGCCCCAGCATTTT CASSLGQYSNQPQHF TRBJ1-5 NA TRBV5-6 NA
TGTGCCAGCAGCCGCTCAGGGACAGGGGGCGTTCGCCCAGGAAAACTGTTTTTT CASSRSGTGGVRPGKLFF TRBJ1-4 NA TRBV3-1/TRBV3-2 TRBD1
TGTGCCTGGAGTGTAGGCCGGGGCAGGGCAGATACGCAGTATTTT CAWSVGRGRADTQYF TRBJ2-3 NA TRBV30 NA
TGTGCCAGCAGGGGAGGGACTGAAGCTTTCTTT CASRGGTEAFF TRBJ1-1 NA TRBV2 NA
TGTGCCACCAGCCTTTACCTAGGGACGCAGCAAGAGACCCAGTACTTC CATSLYLGTQQETQYF TRBJ2-5 NA TRBV15 NA
TGTGCCAGCAGTCAGGACAGGGGCGGGGATGGCTACACCTTC CASSQDRGGDGYTF TRBJ1-2 NA TRBV2 TRBD1
TGTGCCAGCAGTTTTCACCAGGGAACCTACAATGAGCAGTTCTTC CASSFHQGTYNEQFF TRBJ2-1 NA TRBV6-5 NA
TGTGCCACCAGTGACGCGCTGGACAGGGGGCAAGAGACCCAGTACTTC CATSDALDRGQETQYF TRBJ2-5 NA TRBV24-1 TRBD1
TGCAGTGCTAGTAGTGCAGGGACCTATGGCTACACCTTC CSASSAGTYGYTF TRBJ1-2 NA TRBV20-1 NA
TGTGCCAGCACCCTGGGGACGCCGAACTATGGCTACACCTTC CASTLGTPNYGYTF TRBJ1-2 NA TRBV28 NA
TGTGCCACCAGCAGAGTACAGGCGGATACGCAGTATTTT CATSRVQADTQYF TRBJ2-3 NA TRBV15 NA
TGTGCCAGCAGCTTTGAACCGGGACACGGCGCTTTCTTT CASSFEPGHGAFF TRBJ1-1 NA TRBV5-6 NA
TGTGCCACCAGCATAGGCTTGGGTGGCGGATCTAATCAGCCCCAGCATTTT CATSIGLGGGSNQPQHF TRBJ1-5 once TRBV15 NA
TGTGCCACCAGCAGGACAGGGAGCGGGGAGACCCAGTACTTC CATSRTGSGETQYF TRBJ2-5 NA TRBV15 NA
TGTGCCAGCAGTGTTCTTGCTCGCTACACCTTC CASSVLARYTF TRBJ1-2 once TRBV3-1/TRBV3-2 NA
TGTGCCAGCAGGGCGATGGGGGACACTGAAGCTTTCTTT CASRAMGDTEAFF TRBJ1-1 few TRBV12-3/TRBV12-4 NA
TGTGCCAGCAGCGTAGCCCCGGTGGGAGCGGGGGGCACCTACAATGAGCAGTTCTTC CASSVAPVGAGGTYNEQFF TRBJ2-1 NA TRBV9 TRBD2
TGTGCCAGCAGGATCCAGGGGGATGAGGGCTACACCTTC CASRIQGDEGYTF TRBJ1-2 NA TRBV28 TRBD1
TGTGCCAGCAGTTATTCGACTTTACCCATCTATGGCTACACCTTC CASSYSTLPIYGYTF TRBJ1-2 once TRBV7-8 NA
TGTGCCAGCACCACAGGGGTTACTCAGCCCCAGCATTTT CASTTGVTQPQHF TRBJ1-5 few TRBV6-6 TRBD1